The sequence of this T cell receptor beta chain was determined in a study of blood T cells in healthy people across ages (dated by TCRdb to between 2014 and 2017). Concerning the study at large: In model experiments, roughly one uniquely barcoded TCR beta cDNA molecule per two T cells was captured by template switching. Using the same blood draw, the study looked at two additional independent replicas of 1 million unique cDNA reads for two donors, one aged 18 to 29 and the other aged 80 or older. Age-related changes in TCR beta repertoire diversity were measured in the study by deep sequencing normalized with unique cDNA molecular identifiers. The donors were divided into four age groups: young (average around 16 years), middle-aged (roughly 42), aged (approximately 59) and long-lived (around 87).

Library prep was done by 5' RACE. This sample was sequenced with an Illumina HiSeq 2500. The second PCR ran for roughly 6 to 11 cycles and used a J-beta primer mix along with a sample-barcoded 5' primer. A template-switch 5' adaptor carrying 12 random nucleotides introduced a unique molecular identifier onto each TCR beta cDNA molecule. Each sample yielded at least 2.5 million CDR3-containing paired-end reads. The Mint cDNA synthesis kit, primed by a TRBC-specific oligonucleotide, was used to synthesize first-strand cDNA from all RNA. All cDNA was treated with uracil-DNA glycosylase and then went through a first 18-cycle PCR with the universal primers M1SS and BC2_uni_R. As for how the authors treated the data: For normalization, 1 million high-quality reads were randomly selected from each sample, with every read carrying a distinct molecular identifier. Reads sharing molecular identifiers were discarded rather than binned into consensus sequences. MiTCR, with a Q25 quality threshold and the strictest error-elimination algorithm, was used for CDR3 identification, clonotype clustering and error correction. A nonparametric unseen species model with Euler transformation was used to estimate lower-bound total TCR beta diversity. TCRdb passed the public sequencing reads through fastp at Q25 and MiXCR, retaining productive beta sequences. Here each entry gathers all rows of one CDR3 protein and keeps the most common genes and DNA. The V and J calls reflect TCRdb's pipeline rather than the authors' work. This sample gives 600,000 to 850,000 distinct CDR3 sequences in total; just under 25% of them show up just once. The ten largest account for 9.4% of the sample.

Remarks on this clonotype: Its antigen is not yet known. Base-call qualities are not available, and no considerably larger clone is one nucleotide away.

Donors were 40 or so systemically healthy Caucasian individuals from Russia aged about 6 to 100 years. About 10 milliliters of peripheral blood were collected from each donor into EDTA-treated Vacutainer tubes. PBMCs were isolated by Ficoll-Paque density-gradient centrifugation, with at least 6 million obtained per sample. Total RNA was extracted from PBMCs with Trizol reagent, with at least 5.5 micrograms obtained per sample. Naive CD45RAhigh/CD27high T cell percentages were measured by flow cytometry on a PBMC aliquot from every donor. The CDR3, from cysteine to phenylalanine, totals 14 residues. The DNA shown is the 42-base CDR3, in frame from base 1. Sequences LNHDA (CDR1) and SQIVND (CDR2) are obtained from the germline V gene (reference sequence). A distance of 12 bases separates the germline ends of V and J, which lose 4 bases and 5 bases respectively. General findings and caveats noted by the study authors: Compared with the aged group, the long-lived group had more naive CD4+ T cells, fewer expanded clones and increased TCR diversity, a pattern suggesting age selection. A strong correlation was found between observed TCR beta diversity and the percentage of naive T cells measured by flow cytometry. Estimates of total diversity from one million sequenced T cells were regarded as lower bounds and underestimates. Bulk unsorted PBMC profiling prevented conclusive comparison of naive and antigen-experienced compartments. The CMV infection status of donors was not known, potentially confounding age-related changes in expanded clonotypes. As age increased, observed TCR beta diversity per million T cells dropped in a roughly linear way, and a significant reduction was already evident by age about 40.

This sample also appeared in a second study, on T cells of mothers and their children. As the second study states: Donors were nine systemically healthy Caucasian individuals: three mothers and their six children. cDNA synthesis used all of the extracted RNA, with 1.5 ug of RNA in each 15 ul reaction. Sample barcodes and 2-4 random nucleotides were added via the M1S primer in the second PCR. More than 9 million TCR beta CDR3 reads were obtained from each mother, and roughly 3 million reads were obtained from each child. Thymic selection similarly shapes TCR recombination output in related and unrelated pairs, with minor effect from inherited differences. Related mother-child pairs always showed normalized repertoire overlap that was slightly higher than in unrelated mother-child pairs, though the difference was never significant. No persistent microchimeric T cell clones were found, with a detection sensitivity of roughly 92 clones per million clonotypes. Deep NGS was used in the study to compare the TCR beta repertoires of mothers and children and to look for features that separate related mother-child pairs from unrelated individuals. Mothers averaged roughly 40 +/- 4 years of age and children averaged about 10 +/- 4 years. After adapter ligation with NEBNext reagents, the libraries were sequenced on Illumina HiSeq 2000 with 100+100 nt paired-end reads. To avoid cross-contamination, the mother libraries and the child libraries were prepared a month apart and sequenced in separate runs. For each donor, between 500,000 and 2,000,000 distinct TCR beta clonotypes were identified. Naive TCR beta clonotypes were estimated from low-frequency clonotypes matched to each donor's FACS-determined naive share, without sorting.

Sample: blood. The TCR sequence derives from a boy under 18 in good health. The chain joins TRBV19 to TRBJ2-1; a tentative D match to TRBD1 spans 6 bases. The nucleotide sequence is TGTGCCAGTAGTACCTTCGGACAGCACAATGAGCAGTTCTTC. It encodes CASSTFGQHNEQFF.